The clone carrying this TCR beta chain qualifies as medium-sized. No patient received treatment before thyroid surgery. This CDR3 spans 13 amino acids. V lost 2 bases to trimming and J lost 6 bases; unmatched junction nucleotides: 4. Germline CDR1 DFQATT, CDR2 SNEGSKA (reference sequence). TCRdb reanalyzed the PCR reads via MiXCR. The data show around 18,000 clones, around 33% seen once. This sample is drawn from a study of metastatic and nonmetastatic thyroid tumors. V usage is TRBV20-1 and J usage is TRBJ1-2, with 9 bases aligning to TRBD1. The specimen was tumor tissue. The clonotype comes from a male donor with papillary thyroid cancer or a benign thyroid nodule (not recorded which). Some clones in this sample may be carry-over from other donors' samples. Here the CDR3 reads CSARTRTGDGYTF. The CDR3 bases are TGCAGTGCTAGAACTCGGACAGGGGATGGCTACACCTTC.